This T cell receptor beta chain was documented in a study of CD8+ T cells in alopecia areata. General study results and limits: Lesional tissue from the scalp (especially in alopecia totalis/universalis) showed higher clonality than normal scalp. Scalp sequencing captures resident alphabeta T cells of normal skin too.

T lymphocytes (CD4+ and CD8+) were sorted from PBMCs. A remark on this clone: Its antigen is as yet unknown.

It was cDNA, reverse transcribed from extracted RNA, that served as the sequencing template. Assay used: immunoSEQ multiplex PCR; TCRdb lists only in-frame clones, some missing. Of approximately 99,000 clones listed, roughly 55% are singletons. V was shortened by 3 bases and J by 1 base, with 11 bases between the two germline ends. Germline assignment: CDR1 SGHRS and CDR2 YFSETQ. This CDR3 is 15 amino acids long. This TCR came from a human donor with alopecia areata. The V and J genes are TRBV5-1 and TRBJ2-4, with D uncertain. Sequenced sample: NKG2D-low CD8+ T cells sorted from blood. CDR3 sequence reads: CASSWGFGAKNIQYF. The CDR3 nucleotides are TGCGCCAGCAGCTGGGGATTTGGGGCCAAAAACATTCAGTACTTC.